This T cell receptor (beta chain) originates from a study of OX40 agonist ivuxolimab in advanced cancers. Trimming took 5 bases from V and 8 from J, leaving 9 bases between them. The CDR3 loop spans 12 amino acids. Germline CDR1 reads ENHRY; CDR2 reads SYGVKD. A history of autoimmune disease or systemic immunosuppression excluded patients. Profiled with immunoSEQ multiplex PCR; TCRdb holds only in-frame clones, not every one. The table records about 77,000 clones, 94% of them present only once. The chain carries TRBV10-3 and TRBJ1-4, with a weak D call TRBD1 (5 bases). Sequenced here: CD4+ or CD8+ T cells sorted from blood, sampled in a trial of the OX40 agonist ivuxolimab. This clonotype originated in an adult with an advanced solid tumor such as melanoma, head and neck, liver or kidney cancer. The CDR3 region has the DNA TGTGCCATCAGTCCTGGGGGAGAAAAACTGTTTTTT. Encoded protein: CAISPGGEKLFF.